This T cell receptor beta chain emerged from a study of memory CD4+ T cells and cytomegalovirus serostatus. In the source study's methods: Out-of-frame sequences were removed, leaving about 2.2 million distinct TCRbeta sequences. Produced via immunoSEQ multiplex PCR; TCRdb's table is partial and in-frame only. That table supplies the V and J calls and clone size; D and trimming were determined from the DNA. This table holds 40,000 to 50,000 clones, over 60% found once. Germline V lookup: CDR1 MNHEY, CDR2 SMNVEV (reference sequence). This CDR3 comprises 15 residues. The trim removed 4 bases at V and 4 bases at J, leaving 6 bases unmatched. Single viable CD3+CD4+CD8-CD45RO+ cells were sorted as the memory CD4+ T cells. CMV serostatus came from serum IgG against pp150, pp28, p38, p52.

The material sequenced was memory CD4+ T cells from blood. The TCR sequence derives from an adult in good health and CMV-seronegative. The rearrangement joins TRBV27 to TRBJ1-2; TRBD1 aligns across 10 bases. The DNA of the CDR3 is TGTGCCAGCAGTTCGGACAGGGGGTATGGCTATGGCTACACCTTC. Its protein is CASSSDRGYGYGYTF.